These 14 T cell receptor beta chains were all obtained from the same sample, sequenced in a study of sequential checkpoint blockade in melanoma. TCRdb's copy holds only in-frame clones and misses some; the assay was immunoSEQ multiplex PCR. The sample contains 1,000 to 1,500 clones, approximately 20% of which appear only once. Stated treatment: randomized to nivolumab then ipilimumab (arm A) or the reverse (arm B). This specimen consisted of tumor tissue (inferred from file names), obtained from a patient given nivolumab and ipilimumab in sequence. The receptors were gathered from a human donor with melanoma.

This clone rates as medium-sized. A junction end diverges from the germline sequence, so it may reflect a read error. The chain combines TRBV11-3 with TRBJ1-1, with D perhaps matching TRBD1 (5 bases). Germline V gene data show CDR1 as SGHNT and CDR2 as YENEEA. The CDR3 totals 17 residues. CDR3 DNA sequence: TGTGCCAGCAGCCAGGAGGGAGAATGGGGGGTGAAAACTGAAGCTTTCTTT. It yields the protein CASSQEGEWGVKTEAFF.

This rearrangement joins TRBV19 to TRBJ1-2; weak D call: TRBD1 (5 bases). The germline gives CDR1 LNHDA, CDR2 SQIVND (reference sequence). The CDR3 is 15 amino acids. Trimming removed 6 bases at V and 4 bases at J, with 18 bases between. The CDR3: CASSPGGTQRYGYTF. The CDR3 DNA reads as TGTGCCAGTAGCCCTGGGGGGACTCAGCGCTATGGCTACACCTTC.

This clone has a handful of counts. This chain uses TRBV6-8 with TRBJ2-5; perhaps TRBD1 as D (5 bases). The germline gives CDR1 MNHGY, CDR2 SAAAGT. The V gene lost 2 bases and the J gene lost 2 bases, with 12 bases spanning the gap. This CDR3 is 15 amino acids long. The CDR3 sequence is CASSYDGHLQETQYF. The CDR3 DNA reads TGTGCCAGCAGTTACGACGGACACCTTCAAGAGACCCAGTACTTC.

This chain joins TRBV19 and TRBJ2-6; TRBD1 is a possible D gene (6 bases). Germline-derived CDR1 and CDR2 are LNHDA and SQIVND (reference sequence). Trimming took off 5 bases at V and 4 bases at J, with 15 bases between the two ends. CDR3 size: 16 residues. The CDR3 sequence is CASSPLQGTGANVLTF. CDR3 bases: TGTGCCAGTAGTCCGTTACAGGGAACAGGGGCCAACGTCCTGACTTTC.

This sequence joins TRBV6-8 and TRBJ1-1; D possibly corresponds to TRBD1 (5 bases). From germline, CDR1 is MNHGY and CDR2 SAAAGT. Trimming shortened V by 2 bases and J by 4 bases, and 11 bases separated the two germline ends. CDR3 length: 14 amino acids. This chain's CDR3 is CASSYGIRGTEAFF. The DNA of the CDR3 is TGTGCCAGCAGTTACGGGATAAGGGGCACTGAAGCTTTCTTT.

By proportion, this clone is medium-sized. The J gene is TRBJ2-5, the V gene TRBV6-8, with D maybe TRBD2 (5 bases). Germline V gene sequence: CDR1 MNHGY, CDR2 SAAAGT. This CDR3 region has 14 residues. V lost 1 base and J 5 bases, leaving 11 bases between the germline ends. The CDR3 DNA follows: TGTGCCAGCAGTTACTTAGCGCTGGAGGAGACCCAGTACTTC. This encodes CASSYLALEETQYF.

The chain combines TRBV30 with TRBJ1-6; 8 nucleotides agree with TRBD1. This CDR3 comprises 13 residues. V shed 3 bases, J shed 10 bases, and the junction held 5 bases outside the gene matches. The germline V gene encodes CDR1 GTSNPN and CDR2 SVGIG (reference sequence). CDR3 sequence: CAWSQTGESPLHF. CDR3 coding DNA: TGTGCCTGGAGCCAGACAGGGGAATCACCCCTCCACTTT.

This clone qualifies as medium-sized (0.01 to 0.1%). J is TRBJ2-3 and V is TRBV11-3; D unclear. Germline CDR1 SGHNT, CDR2 YENEEA. The length of the CDR3 is 15 residues. Trimming pared 3 bases from V and 2 bases from J, leaving 12 bases between. CDR3 sequence (DNA): TGTGCCAGCAGCTTGAGGCGGCCTACCACAGATACGCAGTATTTT. Translated, it gives CASSLRRPTTDTQYF.

This clone appeared a few times. The chain combines TRBV28 with TRBJ2-3, with D possibly called TRBD1 or TRBD2 (6 bases each). CDR3 length equals 18 residues. Trimming removed 1 base from V and 0 bases from J, with 17 bases in between. The germline V gene encodes CDR1 MDHEN and CDR2 SYDVKM. CDR3 in DNA: TGTGCCAGCAGTTTATCCCCCGGGGGCCGCCCTAGCACAGATACGCAGTATTTT. Amino acid sequence: CASSLSPGGRPSTDTQYF.

The chain is built from TRBV25-1 and TRBJ1-5; D not certain. Germline V lookup: CDR1 MGHDK, CDR2 SYGVNS. Trimming shortened V by 5 bases and J by 6 bases, and 11 bases separated the two germline ends. This CDR3 region has 13 residues. The CDR3 sequence is CASSQSHGQPQHF. CDR3 bases: TGTGCCAGCAGTCAATCCCACGGTCAGCCCCAGCATTTT.

The chain combines TRBV19 with TRBJ2-3; 7 nucleotides match TRBD1. With 10 bases clipped from V and 2 bases from J, the junction kept 15 bases outside the gene matches. From germline, CDR1 is LNHDA and CDR2 SQIVND (reference sequence). This CDR3 spans 16 amino acids. As DNA, the CDR3 is TGTGCCACAAGTCTTTCGCACGGACAGGACACAGATACGCAGTATTTT. Its translation: CATSLSHGQDTDTQYF.

This clone ranks as medium-sized. This sequence joins TRBV6-8 and TRBJ2-7; 7 bases align to TRBD1. Germline loops: CDR1 MNHGY, CDR2 SAAAGT. J lost 4 bases, V lost 0 bases, and 6 bases had no gene match. This CDR3 region has 15 residues. The chain's CDR3 is CASSYSGGSQYEQYF. The CDR3 coding sequence is TGTGCCAGCAGTTACTCAGGGGGCTCCCAATACGAGCAGTACTTC.

This clone is labeled large. The genes are TRBV6-8 and TRBJ1-6; the D gene is possibly TRBD1 (5 bases). V shed 5 bases and J shed 3 bases, with 11 bases lying between them. The CDR3 is 15 residues long. CDR1 and CDR2 from the germline V gene are MNHGY and SAAAGT. The CDR3 is CASSKQDYYNSPLHF. The CDR3 region has the DNA TGTGCCAGCAGTAAACAGGACTACTATAATTCACCCCTCCACTTT.

This clone rates as medium-sized (0.01 to 0.1%). The V call is TRBV11-3, the J call TRBJ2-1; D is undetermined. The CDR3 has 14 amino acids. V was shortened by 3 bases and J by 2 bases, with 8 bases between the two germline ends. Germline CDR1 SGHNT, CDR2 YENEEA. This CDR3 reads CASSFKGPYNEQFF. The DNA of the CDR3 is TGTGCCAGCAGCTTCAAGGGCCCCTACAATGAGCAGTTCTTC.